This record covers a single TCR beta chain. What it binds is not known. The data stem from a study of T cells after yellow fever vaccination. General study results and limits: Most primary-vaccination clones recurred post-booster (approximately 95% CD4, about 90% CD8).

Template switching with 5'RACE generated the TCR cDNA and added a universal primer site and UMIs. TCRdb re-derived calls from the 5' RACE reads in MiXCR, one entry per CDR3 protein. The sample lists about 340,000 distinct CDR3 sequences, 3% to 4.5% occurring once. Trimming left V 5 bases short and J 2 bases short, with 15 bases between. CDR3 size: 15 residues. Germline V gene data show CDR1 as SGHTA and CDR2 as FQGTGA. This rearrangement joins TRBV7-3 to TRBJ2-5; D possibly uses TRBD1 or TRBD2 (6 bases each). The sample in question was PBMCs, obtained 5 days after the yellow fever booster vaccination. This TCR was recovered from a man younger than 35 who received the YFV17D yellow fever vaccine. The CDR3 sequence: CASSATGGEQETQYF. DNA for the CDR3: TGTGCCAGCAGCGCGACCGGGGGCGAACAAGAGACCCAGTACTTC.